These 26 T cell receptor beta chains were sequenced from one sample in a study of shared clonotypes between healthy human individuals (dated by TCRdb to 2020 to 2022). The receptor library was made with the immunoSEQ multiplex PCR assay. This is the immuneACCESS table as TCRdb keeps it, with only in-frame sequences that have V and J called. A part of the clones is gone; compared with another copy, unresolved V genes explain less than half, and the rest is unexplained. The sample table contains roughly 2 million clones; only one count was recorded for 85% to 95% of them. Under 0.15% of the sample rests with the top ten. The sequenced material came from naive CD4+ T cells sorted from blood. Sample cell subset or site, as interpreted from the label and publication: CD45RA+ positively selected. These receptors were obtained from a man aged 18 to 29 in good health.

V usage is TRBV28 and J usage is TRBJ2-1; 7 bases map to TRBD2. In germline, CDR1 is MDHEN, CDR2 SYDVKM. V lost 5 bases, J lost 4 bases, and 11 bases stayed unmatched. The CDR3 sequence is 16 residues long. The chain's CDR3 is CASSQRLASFYNEQFF. In DNA form, the CDR3 reads TGTGCCAGCAGTCAGCGACTAGCCTCATTTTACAATGAGCAGTTCTTC.

The V call is TRBV4-3, the J call TRBJ2-2, with D tentatively TRBD1 (6 bases). This CDR3 has 14 amino acids. Trimming removed 6 bases from V and 0 bases from J, with 8 bases in between. Germline CDR1 reads LGHNA; CDR2 reads YSLEER. The CDR3 loop reads CASRDSTNTGELFF. CDR3 coding DNA: TGCGCCAGCAGGGACAGTACGAACACCGGGGAGCTGTTTTTT.

The V call is TRBV28, the J call TRBJ2-7; D perhaps matches TRBD1 (5 bases). V lost 5 bases and J 4 bases, leaving 15 bases between the germline ends. CDR1 MDHEN and CDR2 SYDVKM come from the germline V gene. CDR3 length: 14 amino acids. CDR3 bases: TGTGCCAGCAGTGTGTTTGAGGCAGGGTACGAGCAGTACTTC. This encodes CASSVFEAGYEQYF.

This chain uses TRBV5-1 with TRBJ2-3; TRBD2 agrees at 8 bases. V trimming: 4 bases; J trimming: 4 bases; junction bases outside the gene matches: 11. The length of the CDR3 is 16 residues. CDR1 and CDR2 (germline): SGHRS, YFSETQ. CDR3 region: CASSGLSSGSPDTQYF. CDR3 sequence (DNA): TGCGCCAGCAGCGGACTGTCCAGCGGGAGCCCAGATACGCAGTATTTT.

The chain employs TRBV29-1 and TRBJ1-3; 7 nucleotides match TRBD1. This CDR3 is built from 14 residues. V was clipped by 5 bases and J by 7 bases; unmatched bases: 11. CDR1 is SQVTM and CDR2 is ANQGSEA in the germline V gene. The CDR3: CSVMTGSFGNTIYF. DNA for the CDR3: TGCAGCGTTATGACAGGGTCTTTTGGCAACACCATATATTTT.

The rearrangement joins TRBV9 to TRBJ1-1, with no clear D. The CDR3 is 16 residues long. The V and J ends lost 1 base and 0 bases respectively, with 13 bases between them. Germline CDR1 and CDR2: SGDLS and YYNGEE. CDR3 protein: CASSVSPRFMNTEAFF. The CDR3 region has the DNA TGTGCCAGCAGCGTAAGTCCTCGGTTCATGAACACTGAAGCTTTCTTT.

This chain links TRBV7-2 with TRBJ1-1, with D possibly TRBD1 on 5 matching bases. The CDR3 extends over 14 amino acids. V lost 6 bases, J lost 1 base, and 12 bases lay in between. CDR1 and CDR2 from the germline V gene are SGHTA and FQGNSA. The CDR3 DNA is TGTGCCAGCAGGATGGGAGGGGCGAACACTGAAGCTTTCTTT. It yields the protein CASRMGGANTEAFF.

Notes on this clone: Other DNA sequences from this sample encode an identical CDR3 as well. The chain has TRBV30 and TRBJ1-5; a weak D match, TRBD1 (5 bases). CDR3 length: 15 amino acids. Germline CDR1 reads GTSNPN; CDR2 reads SVGIG (reference sequence). Trimming pared 0 bases from V and 2 bases from J, leaving 11 bases between. The CDR3 here is CAWSVSGGGNQPQHF. The CDR3 region has the DNA TGTGCCTGGAGTGTATCTGGGGGAGGCAATCAGCCCCAGCATTTT.

This rearrangement joins TRBV28 to TRBJ2-3; possibly TRBD2 for D (5 bases). Trimming pared 3 bases from V and 0 bases from J, leaving 13 bases between. This CDR3 comprises 16 residues. In germline, CDR1 is MDHEN, CDR2 SYDVKM. The CDR3 DNA is TGTGCCAGCAGTTTCGCCAGAGGGTCAAGCACAGATACGCAGTATTTT. Protein: CASSFARGSSTDTQYF.

This clone was counted ten times or more. The chain combines TRBV30 with TRBJ2-1; no definite D call. There are 17 residues in the CDR3. Trimming left V 3 bases short and J 0 bases short, with 18 bases between. Germline V gives CDR1 GTSNPN, CDR2 SVGIG (reference sequence). CDR3 sequence (DNA): TGTGCCTGGAGCCTCTTACTGGGCGTCAGCTCCTACAATGAGCAGTTCTTC. Translating it yields CAWSLLLGVSSYNEQFF.

V usage is TRBV7-8 and J usage is TRBJ1-2, with 8 bases identical to TRBD1. This CDR3 comprises 16 residues. Trimming cost V 0 bases and J 4 bases; bases outside gene matches: 7. CDR1 is SGHVS and CDR2 is FQNEAQ in the germline V gene. In DNA form, the CDR3 reads TGTGCCAGCAGCTTAGCAATAGCAGGGGGCGGCTATGGCTACACCTTC. Translating it yields CASSLAIAGGGYGYTF.

V usage is TRBV2 and J usage is TRBJ2-7, with a weak D call TRBD1 (5 bases). CDR3 length: 12 residues. Germline CDR1 SNHLY, CDR2 FYNNEI. V dropped 8 bases and J dropped 1 base, with 9 bases sitting between them. This CDR3 is CASRKGSYEQYF. In DNA, the CDR3 is TGTGCCAGCCGCAAGGGGTCCTACGAGCAGTACTTC.

The chain combines TRBV30 with TRBJ1-5; unclear D gene. CDR3 length: 15 amino acids. Germline V lookup: CDR1 GTSNPN, CDR2 SVGIG (reference sequence). Trimming left V 2 bases short and J 0 bases short, with 11 bases between. The DNA for the CDR3 is TGTGCCTGGAGTTTAGACCTGTATAGCAATCAGCCCCAGCATTTT. This sequence encodes CAWSLDLYSNQPQHF.

This clone was seen repeatedly, ten times or more. The CDR3 DNA reads as TGTGCCAGCAGCCCGACAGGGGGGAGGAGCAATCAGCCCCAGCATTTT. Protein product: CASSPTGGRSNQPQHF. V usage is TRBV28 and J usage is TRBJ1-5, with 9 positions matching TRBD1. Trimming at V came to 6 bases and at J to 1 base, leaving 7 bases not matched to a gene. CDR1 and CDR2 from the germline V gene are MDHEN and SYDVKM. The CDR3 spans 16 residues. The whole variable domain, remainder taken from reference TRBV28 and TRBJ1-5, is DVKVTQSSRYLVKRTGEKVFLECVQDMDHENMFWYRQDPGLGLRLIYFSYDVKMKEKGDIPEGYSVSREKKERFSLILESASTNQTSMYLCASSPTGGRSNQPQHFGDGTRLSIL.

On this clone itself: Within the sample, other DNA sequences also encode this same CDR3. The gene calls are TRBV30 and TRBJ2-3, with 9 bases lining up with TRBD2. This CDR3 is built from 15 residues. With 2 bases clipped from V and 2 bases from J, the junction kept 5 bases outside the gene matches. Germline values: CDR1 GTSNPN, CDR2 SVGIG (reference sequence). CDR3 sequence reads: CAWSPGLAVTDTQYF. CDR3 coding DNA: TGTGCCTGGAGTCCGGGACTAGCAGTCACAGATACGCAGTATTTT.

The V call is TRBV29-1, the J call TRBJ2-7; 7 bases match TRBD2. Trimming cost V 6 bases and J 2 bases; bases outside gene matches: 7. Germline assignment: CDR1 SQVTM and CDR2 ANQGSEA. The CDR3 extends over 13 amino acids. DNA for the CDR3: TGCAGCGTCCTGACTAGCATAACCTACGAGCAGTACTTC. Its translation is CSVLTSITYEQYF.

This clone came up a few times. Other DNA sequences in this sample translate to the same CDR3. The chain joins TRBV28 to TRBJ2-1; a weak D match, TRBD2 (5 bases). Germline values: CDR1 MDHEN, CDR2 SYDVKM. This CDR3 contains 11 residues. Deletions cut 2 bases from V and 10 bases from J, with 6 bases between. In nucleotides, the CDR3 is TGTGCCAGCAGTTTAAGAGGGGAGCAGTTCTTC. As protein: CASSLRGEQFF. Filled out from reference TRBV28 and TRBJ2-1, the complete variable domain reads DVKVTQSSRYLVKRTGEKVFLECVQDMDHENMFWYRQDPGLGLRLIYFSYDVKMKEKGDIPEGYSVSREKKERFSLILESASTNQTSMYLCASSLRGEQFFGPGTRLTVL.

In its sample, this clone was seen once. The V and J genes are TRBV10-3 and TRBJ1-6; TRBD1 is a possible D gene (5 bases). This CDR3 spans 15 amino acids. The V end was cut by 2 bases, the J end by 4 bases, with 9 bases between. Germline values: CDR1 ENHRY, CDR2 SYGVKD. CDR3: CAISEGGFYNSPLHF. The CDR3 nucleotides read TGTGCCATCAGTGAGGGGGGGTTTTATAATTCACCCCTCCACTTT.

With regard to this clone: Other DNA variants within this sample encode the same CDR3. The chain links TRBV5-1 to TRBJ2-7; D may match TRBD1 or TRBD2 (6 bases each). V was clipped by 0 bases and J by 3 bases, with 10 bases between them. The CDR3 has 14 amino acids. Germline values: CDR1 SGHRS, CDR2 YFSETQ. The CDR3: CASSLDREVYEQYF. The CDR3 DNA reads TGCGCCAGCAGCTTGGACAGGGAGGTCTACGAGCAGTACTTC.

The chain uses TRBV5-1 and TRBJ1-2, with D possibly matching TRBD1 (5 bases). Germline V gene sequence: CDR1 SGHRS, CDR2 YFSETQ. The CDR3 consists of 13 residues. V shed 4 bases and J shed 8 bases, with 15 bases lying between them. The CDR3 DNA reads as TGCGCCAGCAGCCTACAGGAAGTTGACGGCTACACCTTC. It yields the protein CASSLQEVDGYTF. Supplemented by reference TRBV5-1 and TRBJ1-2, the full variable domain reads KAGVTQTPRYLIKTRGQQVTLSCSPISGHRSVSWYQQTPGQGLQFLFEYFSETQRNKGNFPGRFSGRQFSNSRSEMNVSTLELGDSALYLCASSLQEVDGYTFGSGTRLTVV.

This sequence joins TRBV5-1 and TRBJ2-5, with D perhaps matching TRBD1 or TRBD2 (5 bases each). The CDR3 runs to 14 residues. CDR1 is SGHRS, CDR2 YFSETQ, per germline. The V and J ends lost 4 bases and 5 bases respectively, with 15 bases between them. The CDR3 is CASSLVGVSETQYF. Written as DNA, the CDR3 is TGCGCCAGCAGCCTCGTGGGGGTTTCCGAGACCCAGTACTTC.

This sequence joins TRBV11-2 and TRBJ2-1; D is possibly TRBD2 (5 bases). Germline V lookup: CDR1 SGHAT, CDR2 FQNNGV. CDR3 length: 11 amino acids. Between the trimmed V and J ends, which lost 8 bases and 6 bases, there was a span of 8 bases. The DNA for the CDR3 is TGTGCCAGCGGGAGCCCCAATGAGCAGTTCTTC. This encodes CASGSPNEQFF.

V usage is TRBV7-2 and J usage is TRBJ1-3, with 8 bases fitting TRBD1. The ends lost 0 bases at V and 2 bases at J; junction bases unmatched: 6. The CDR3 has 17 amino acids. Germline V gene data show CDR1 as SGHTA and CDR2 as FQGNSA. CDR3 in DNA: TGTGCCAGCAGCTTAGCGGGAGGACAGGGACCTGGAAACACCATATATTTT. This encodes CASSLAGGQGPGNTIYF. Full variable domain (missing parts from reference TRBV7-2 and TRBJ1-3): GAGVSQSPSNKVTEKGKDVELRCDPISGHTALYWYRQSLGQGLEFLIYFQGNSAPDKSGLPSDRFSAERTGGSVSTLTIQRTQQEDSAVYLCASSLAGGQGPGNTIYFGEGSWLTVV.

The chain links TRBV30 to TRBJ2-5; D call uncertain. V shed 4 bases and J shed 9 bases, with 3 bases lying between them. The CDR3 is made up of 8 amino acids. CDR1 is GTSNPN, CDR2 SVGIG, per germline (reference sequence). CDR3 region: CAWNAQYF. CDR3 nucleotide sequence: TGTGCCTGGAATGCCCAGTACTTC. The full variable domain, with the rest looked up from reference TRBV30 and TRBJ2-5, is SQTIHQWPATLVQPVGSPLSLECTVEGTSNPNLYWYRQAAGRGLQLLFYSVGIGQISSEVPQNLSASRPQDRQFILSSKKLLLSDSGFYLCAWNAQYFGPGTRLLVL.

The chain has TRBV6-1 and TRBJ2-3; D uncertain. Germline CDR1 and CDR2: MNHNS and SASEGT. V lost 5 bases to trimming and J lost 6 bases, with 9 bases between them. CDR3 size: 12 residues. The CDR3 nucleotides read TGTGCCAGCAGTTTTATTGGGGATACGCAGTATTTT. Translated, it gives CASSFIGDTQYF.

The chain joins TRBV7-6 to TRBJ1-2, with unresolved D. The ends were cut back, 1 base at V and 4 bases at J, with 4 bases in the middle. Germline values: CDR1 SGHVS, CDR2 FNYEAQ. The CDR3 spans 12 residues. CDR3 sequence reads: CASSLDSYGYTF. The DNA for the CDR3 is TGTGCCAGCAGCTTAGACAGCTATGGCTACACCTTC.